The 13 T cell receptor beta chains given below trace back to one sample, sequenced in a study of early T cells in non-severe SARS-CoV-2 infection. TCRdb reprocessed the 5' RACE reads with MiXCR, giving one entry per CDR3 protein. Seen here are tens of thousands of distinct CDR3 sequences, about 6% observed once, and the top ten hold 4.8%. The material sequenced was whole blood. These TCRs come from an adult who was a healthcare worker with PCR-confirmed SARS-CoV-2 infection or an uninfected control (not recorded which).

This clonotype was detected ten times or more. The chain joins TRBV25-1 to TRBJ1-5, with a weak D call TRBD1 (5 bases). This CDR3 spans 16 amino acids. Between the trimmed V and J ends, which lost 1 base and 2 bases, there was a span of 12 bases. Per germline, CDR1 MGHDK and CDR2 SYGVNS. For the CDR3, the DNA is TGTGCCAGCAGTGAATCCGAAACAGGAGGCAATCAGCCCCAGCATTTT. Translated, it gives CASSESETGGNQPQHF.

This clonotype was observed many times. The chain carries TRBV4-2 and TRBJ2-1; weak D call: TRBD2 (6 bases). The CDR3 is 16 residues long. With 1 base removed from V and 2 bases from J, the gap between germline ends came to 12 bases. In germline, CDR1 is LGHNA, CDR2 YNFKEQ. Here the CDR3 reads CASSQVGGTTYNEQFF. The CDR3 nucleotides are TGTGCCAGCAGCCAAGTTGGGGGGACCACCTACAATGAGCAGTTCTTC.

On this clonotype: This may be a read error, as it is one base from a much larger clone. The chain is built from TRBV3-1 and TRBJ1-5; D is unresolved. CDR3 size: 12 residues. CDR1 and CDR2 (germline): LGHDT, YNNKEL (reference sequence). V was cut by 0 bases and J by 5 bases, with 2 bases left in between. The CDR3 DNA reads TGTGCCAGCAGCCAAGAGGATCAGCCCCAGCATTTT. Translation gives CASSQEDQPQHF.

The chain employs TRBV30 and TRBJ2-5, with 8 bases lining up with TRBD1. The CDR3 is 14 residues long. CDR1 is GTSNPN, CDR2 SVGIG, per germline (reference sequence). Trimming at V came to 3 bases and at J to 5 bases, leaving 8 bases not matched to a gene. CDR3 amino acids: CAWSARGQGETQYF. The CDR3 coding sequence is TGTGCCTGGAGCGCCAGGGGGCAAGGGGAGACCCAGTACTTC.

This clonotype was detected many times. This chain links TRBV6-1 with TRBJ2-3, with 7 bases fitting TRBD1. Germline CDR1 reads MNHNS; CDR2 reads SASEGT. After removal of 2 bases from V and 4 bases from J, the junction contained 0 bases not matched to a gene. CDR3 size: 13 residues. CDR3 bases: TGTGCCAGCAGTGAACAGGGGGCAGATACGCAGTATTTT. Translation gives CASSEQGADTQYF.

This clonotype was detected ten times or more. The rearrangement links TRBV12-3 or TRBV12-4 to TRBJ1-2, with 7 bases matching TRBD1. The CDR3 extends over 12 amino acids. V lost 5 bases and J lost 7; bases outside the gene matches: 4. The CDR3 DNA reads TGTGCCAGCAGTACAGGGGCCCGTGGCTACACCTTC. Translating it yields CASSTGARGYTF.

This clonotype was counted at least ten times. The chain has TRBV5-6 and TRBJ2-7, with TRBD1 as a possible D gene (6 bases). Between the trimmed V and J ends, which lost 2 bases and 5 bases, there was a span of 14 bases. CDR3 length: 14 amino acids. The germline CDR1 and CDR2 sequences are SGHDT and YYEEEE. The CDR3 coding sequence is TGTGCCAGCAGCTTCGGGCAGGGGCCCAACGAGCAGTACTTC. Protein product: CASSFGQGPNEQYF. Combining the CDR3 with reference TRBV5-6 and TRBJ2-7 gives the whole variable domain DAGVTQSPTHLIKTRGQQVTLRCSPKSGHDTVSWYQQALGQGPQFIFQYYEEEERQRGNFPDRFSGHQFPNYSSELNVNALLLGDSALYLCASSFGQGPNEQYFGPGTRLTVT.

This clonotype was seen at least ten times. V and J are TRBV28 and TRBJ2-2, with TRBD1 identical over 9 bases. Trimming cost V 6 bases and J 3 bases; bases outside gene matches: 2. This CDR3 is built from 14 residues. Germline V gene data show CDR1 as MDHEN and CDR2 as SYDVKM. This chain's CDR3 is CASRGQGHTGELFF. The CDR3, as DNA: TGTGCCAGCAGGGGACAGGGCCACACCGGGGAGCTGTTTTTT.

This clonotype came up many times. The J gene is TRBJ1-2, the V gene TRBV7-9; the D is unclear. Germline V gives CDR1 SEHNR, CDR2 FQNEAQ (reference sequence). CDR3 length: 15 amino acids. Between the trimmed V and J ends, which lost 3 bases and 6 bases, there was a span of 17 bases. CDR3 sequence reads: CASSLANTDDNGYTF. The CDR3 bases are TGTGCCAGCAGCTTGGCCAATACAGACGACAATGGCTACACCTTC.

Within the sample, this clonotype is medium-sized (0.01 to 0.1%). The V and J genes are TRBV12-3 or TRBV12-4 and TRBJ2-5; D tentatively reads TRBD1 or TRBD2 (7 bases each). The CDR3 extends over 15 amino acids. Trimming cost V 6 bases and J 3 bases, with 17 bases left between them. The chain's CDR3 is CASSSGEGAEETQYF. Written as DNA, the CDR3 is TGTGCCAGCAGCTCAGGGGAGGGGGCCGAAGAGACCCAGTACTTC.

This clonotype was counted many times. CDR3 DNA: TGTGCCAGCAGTGAGTCGGCGGCAGGGGTGACTGAAGCTTTCTTT. It is translated as CASSESAAGVTEAFF. The chain is built from TRBV25-1 and TRBJ1-1; possible D gene TRBD1, 6 bases. V lost 3 bases and J 5 bases, leaving 16 bases between the germline ends. The CDR3 runs 15 residues. Per the germline V gene, CDR1 is MGHDK and CDR2 is SYGVNS.

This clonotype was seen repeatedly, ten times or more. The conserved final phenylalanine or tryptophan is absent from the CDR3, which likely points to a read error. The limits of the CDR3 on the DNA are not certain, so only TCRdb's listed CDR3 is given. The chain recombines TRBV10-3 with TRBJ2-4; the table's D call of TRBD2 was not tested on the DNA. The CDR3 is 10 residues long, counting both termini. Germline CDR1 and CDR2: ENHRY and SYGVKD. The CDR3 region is CAISESSELP.

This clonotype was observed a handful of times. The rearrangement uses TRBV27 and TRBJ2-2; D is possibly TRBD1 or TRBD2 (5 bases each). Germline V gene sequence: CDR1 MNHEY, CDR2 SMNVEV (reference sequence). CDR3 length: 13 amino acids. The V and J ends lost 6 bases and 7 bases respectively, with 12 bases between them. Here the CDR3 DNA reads TGTGCCAGCAGACAGGTCGGGGTCGGGGAGCTGTTTTTT. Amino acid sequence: CASRQVGVGELFF.